This T cell receptor (beta chain) was sequenced during a study of T cell repertoires in cytomegalovirus infection. Study background: As its CMV epitopes, the study selected recently identified HLA-C-restricted and well-studied HLA-B-restricted targets. Indications of both CMV infection and matching HLA type were provided by public TCR beta signatures. Study results and limitations: There were carriers of CMV plus the relevant HLA, and cumulative public TCR beta family frequency identified them. Clonotypes of TCR beta that were HLA-C-restricted and CMV-specific dominated the ex vivo response.

Points on this clonotype: Its antigen is still unknown. A read error is the likely source, as a far larger clone sits one nucleotide away.

Germline V gene sequence: CDR1 SGHDT, CDR2 YYEEEE. This CDR3 has 13 amino acids. Trimming stripped 2 bases from V and 1 base from J, with 6 bases between. TCRdb analysed the reads with MiXCR anew, one entry per CDR3 protein. Of 750,000 to 950,000 distinct CDR3 sequences listed, 25% to 30% are singletons. Sequences were derived from cultured CD8+ T cells from PBMCs, sampled from culture after CMV antigen stimulation. The origin of this receptor is a human donor in good health (CMV status not recorded). Some clones in this sample may be carry-over from other donors' samples. The chain links TRBV5-6 to TRBJ1-1; no firm D call. The CDR3 is CASSLAKNTEAFF. CDR3 nucleotides: TGTGCCAGCAGCTTAGCGAAGAACACTGAAGCTTTCTTT. Using reference TRBV5-6 and TRBJ1-1 for the parts outside the CDR3, the full variable domain is DAGVTQSPTHLIKTRGQQVTLRCSPKSGHDTVSWYQQALGQGPQFIFQYYEEEERQRGNFPDRFSGHQFPNYSSELNVNALLLGDSALYLCASSLAKNTEAFFGQGTRLTVV.